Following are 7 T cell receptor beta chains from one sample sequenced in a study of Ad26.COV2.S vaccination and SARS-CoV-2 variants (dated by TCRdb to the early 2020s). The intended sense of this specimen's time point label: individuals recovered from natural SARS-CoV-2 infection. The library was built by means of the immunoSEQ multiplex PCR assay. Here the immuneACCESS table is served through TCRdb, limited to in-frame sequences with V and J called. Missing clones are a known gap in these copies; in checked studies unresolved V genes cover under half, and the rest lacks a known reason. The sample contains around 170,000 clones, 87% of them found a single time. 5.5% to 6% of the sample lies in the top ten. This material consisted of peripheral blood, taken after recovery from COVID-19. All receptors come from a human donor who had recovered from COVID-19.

CDR3 bases: TGTGCCAGCAGCTTAGGACAGGCCGACTGGAACGAGCAGTACTTC. Translating it yields CASSLGQADWNEQYF. The chain uses TRBV5-5 and TRBJ2-7; 7 nucleotides align to TRBD1. The CDR3 length is 15 residues. V dropped 2 bases and J dropped 5; count of bases not matched to a gene: 10. The germline CDR1 and CDR2 sequences are SGHKS and YYEKEE (reference sequence).

CDR3 nucleotides: TGTGCCTCTACCAAAGGGGACTCACCCCTCCACTTT. It is translated as CASTKGDSPLHF. The V call is TRBV12-5, the J call TRBJ1-6; possible D gene TRBD1, 5 bases. CDR1 and CDR2 (germline): LGHNT, FRNRAP. This CDR3 is built from 12 residues. Based on the CDR3 plus reference TRBV12-5 and TRBJ1-6, the full variable domain is DARVTQTPRHKVTEMGQEVTMRCQPILGHNTVFWYRQTMMQGLELLAYFRNRAPLDDSGMPKDRFSAEMPDATLATLKIQPSEPRDSAVYFCASTKGDSPLHFGNGTRLTVT.

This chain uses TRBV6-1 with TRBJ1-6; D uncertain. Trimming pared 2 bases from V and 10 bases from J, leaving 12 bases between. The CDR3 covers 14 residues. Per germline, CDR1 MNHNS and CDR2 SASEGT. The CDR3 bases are TGTGCCAGCAGTGAACCCCTGGGTGGATCACCCCTCCACTTT. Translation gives CASSEPLGGSPLHF.

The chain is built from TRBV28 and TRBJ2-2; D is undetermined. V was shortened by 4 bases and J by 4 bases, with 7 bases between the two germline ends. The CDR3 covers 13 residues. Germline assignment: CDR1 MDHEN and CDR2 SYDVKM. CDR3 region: CASSSPLTGELFF. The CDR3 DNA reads TGTGCCAGCAGTTCCCCCCTCACCGGGGAGCTGTTTTTT.

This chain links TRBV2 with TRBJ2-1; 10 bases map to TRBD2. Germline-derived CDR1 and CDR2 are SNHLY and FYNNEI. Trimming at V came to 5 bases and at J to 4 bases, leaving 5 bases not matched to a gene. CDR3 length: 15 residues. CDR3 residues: CASSSLAGQYNEQFF. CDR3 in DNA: TGTGCCAGCAGTTCACTAGCGGGGCAGTACAATGAGCAGTTCTTC.

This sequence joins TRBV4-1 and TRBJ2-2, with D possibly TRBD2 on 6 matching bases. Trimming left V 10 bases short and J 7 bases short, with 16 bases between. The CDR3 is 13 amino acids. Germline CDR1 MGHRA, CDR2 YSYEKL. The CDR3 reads CATGGPKVGELFF. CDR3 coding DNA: TGCGCCACCGGAGGGCCCAAAGTCGGGGAGCTGTTTTTT.

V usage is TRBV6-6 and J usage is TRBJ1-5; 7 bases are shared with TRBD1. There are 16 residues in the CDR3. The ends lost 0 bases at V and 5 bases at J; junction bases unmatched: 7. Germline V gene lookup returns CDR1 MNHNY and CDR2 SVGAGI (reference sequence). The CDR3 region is CASSYSPGQGDQPQHF. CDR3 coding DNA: TGTGCCAGCAGTTACTCTCCGGGGCAGGGGGATCAGCCCCAGCATTTT.